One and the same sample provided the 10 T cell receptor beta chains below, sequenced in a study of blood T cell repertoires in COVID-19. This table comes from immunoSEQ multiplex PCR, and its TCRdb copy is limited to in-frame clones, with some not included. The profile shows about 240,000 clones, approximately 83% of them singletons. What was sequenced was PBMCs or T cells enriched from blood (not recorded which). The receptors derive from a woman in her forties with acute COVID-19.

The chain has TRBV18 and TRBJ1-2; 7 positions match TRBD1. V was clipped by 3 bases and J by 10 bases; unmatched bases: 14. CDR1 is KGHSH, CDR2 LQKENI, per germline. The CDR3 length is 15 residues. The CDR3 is CASSPGDSSMEDYTF. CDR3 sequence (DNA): TGTGCCAGCTCACCGGGGGACAGTAGTATGGAGGACTACACCTTC.

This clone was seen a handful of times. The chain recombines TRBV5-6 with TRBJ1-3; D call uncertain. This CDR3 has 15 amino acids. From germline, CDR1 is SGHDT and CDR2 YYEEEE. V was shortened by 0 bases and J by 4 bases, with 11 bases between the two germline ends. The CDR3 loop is CASSLGRRAGNTIYF. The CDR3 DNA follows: TGTGCCAGCAGCTTGGGCAGGAGGGCGGGAAACACCATATATTTT.

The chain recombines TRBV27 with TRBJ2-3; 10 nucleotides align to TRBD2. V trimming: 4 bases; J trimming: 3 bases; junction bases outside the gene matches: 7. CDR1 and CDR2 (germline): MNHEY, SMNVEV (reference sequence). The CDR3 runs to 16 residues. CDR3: CASSSLAGGVTDTQYF. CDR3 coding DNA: TGTGCCAGCAGTTCTTTAGCGGGAGGCGTGACAGATACGCAGTATTTT.

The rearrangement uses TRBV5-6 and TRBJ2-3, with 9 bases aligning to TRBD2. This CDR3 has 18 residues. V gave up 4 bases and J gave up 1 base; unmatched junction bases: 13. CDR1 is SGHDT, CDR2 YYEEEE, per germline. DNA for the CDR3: TGTGCCAGCAGCCTCAGGACTAGCGCCCGGGGCGGCACAGATACGCAGTATTTT. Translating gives CASSLRTSARGGTDTQYF.

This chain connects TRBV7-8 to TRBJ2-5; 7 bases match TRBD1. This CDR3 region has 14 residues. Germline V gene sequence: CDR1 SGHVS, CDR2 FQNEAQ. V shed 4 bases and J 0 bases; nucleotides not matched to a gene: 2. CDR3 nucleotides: TGTGCCAGCAGCTCAGGACAGGACCAAGAGACCCAGTACTTC. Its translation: CASSSGQDQETQYF.

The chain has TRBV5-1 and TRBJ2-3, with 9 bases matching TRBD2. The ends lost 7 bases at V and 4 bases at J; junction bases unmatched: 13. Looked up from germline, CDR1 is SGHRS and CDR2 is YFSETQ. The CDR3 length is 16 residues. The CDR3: CASQTSGRAGADTQYF. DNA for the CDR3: TGCGCCAGCCAGACTAGCGGAAGAGCTGGCGCAGATACGCAGTATTTT.

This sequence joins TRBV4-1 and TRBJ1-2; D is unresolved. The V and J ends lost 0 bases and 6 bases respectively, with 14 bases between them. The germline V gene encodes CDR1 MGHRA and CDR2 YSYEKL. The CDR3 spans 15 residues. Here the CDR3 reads CASSQDSQSTNGYTF. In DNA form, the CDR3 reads TGCGCCAGCAGCCAAGATAGCCAATCCACTAATGGCTACACCTTC.

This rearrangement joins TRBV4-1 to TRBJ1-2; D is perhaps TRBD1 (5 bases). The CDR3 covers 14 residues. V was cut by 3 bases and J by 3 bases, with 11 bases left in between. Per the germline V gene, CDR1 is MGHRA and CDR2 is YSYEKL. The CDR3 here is CASSHVWGDYGYTF. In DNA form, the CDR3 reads TGCGCCAGCAGCCATGTCTGGGGGGACTATGGCTACACCTTC.

CDR3 region: CASPVMDEDSRPNYGYTF. The DNA for the CDR3 is TGTGCCAGTCCGGTCATGGACGAGGACTCTAGACCCAACTATGGCTACACCTTC. The chain uses TRBV7-2 and TRBJ1-2, with no clear D. The CDR3 extends over 18 amino acids. Trimming took 9 bases from V and 2 from J, leaving 28 bases between them. Germline lookup yields CDR1 SGHTA and CDR2 FQGNSA.

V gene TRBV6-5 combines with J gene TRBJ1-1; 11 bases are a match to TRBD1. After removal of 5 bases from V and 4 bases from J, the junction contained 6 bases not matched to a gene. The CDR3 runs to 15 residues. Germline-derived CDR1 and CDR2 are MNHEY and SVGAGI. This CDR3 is CASSLRDRGVTEAFF. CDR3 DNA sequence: TGTGCCAGCAGTCTCCGGGACAGGGGGGTCACTGAAGCTTTCTTT.